This paragraph covers one T cell receptor (beta chain) sequence. No antigen is known for it. The sample is drawn from a study of PD-L1 blockade in urothelial cancer. Across the whole study: Patients commenced intravenous atezolizumab, 1,200 mg every 3 weeks, in 2014. Reported median T cell count for blood samples was more than 110,000.

Whole-study findings and limits: Durable-benefit patients showed greater tumor-associated blood clone expansion at 3 weeks.

The protocol was immunoSEQ multiplex PCR, while the TCRdb copy is restricted to in-frame clones and leaves out a portion. Among tens of thousands of clones listed, under 95% were seen once. The time point is: peripheral blood 6 weeks after treatment start. Between 1 and 8 samples per patient were obtained, pretreatment and on-treatment. Germline assignment: CDR1 MDHEN and CDR2 SYDVKM. This CDR3 contains 12 residues. V was trimmed by 7 bases and J by 3 bases, leaving 8 bases between them. This specimen consisted of PBMCs, obtained around atezolizumab (anti-PD-L1) treatment. The V gene is TRBV28, the J gene TRBJ2-3; D is uncertain. The sequence was obtained from a man aged 70 or older with urothelial cancer. CDR3 nucleotide sequence: TGTGCCAGCAAGAGCTTTACAGATACGCAGTATTTT. It translates to CASKSFTDTQYF.